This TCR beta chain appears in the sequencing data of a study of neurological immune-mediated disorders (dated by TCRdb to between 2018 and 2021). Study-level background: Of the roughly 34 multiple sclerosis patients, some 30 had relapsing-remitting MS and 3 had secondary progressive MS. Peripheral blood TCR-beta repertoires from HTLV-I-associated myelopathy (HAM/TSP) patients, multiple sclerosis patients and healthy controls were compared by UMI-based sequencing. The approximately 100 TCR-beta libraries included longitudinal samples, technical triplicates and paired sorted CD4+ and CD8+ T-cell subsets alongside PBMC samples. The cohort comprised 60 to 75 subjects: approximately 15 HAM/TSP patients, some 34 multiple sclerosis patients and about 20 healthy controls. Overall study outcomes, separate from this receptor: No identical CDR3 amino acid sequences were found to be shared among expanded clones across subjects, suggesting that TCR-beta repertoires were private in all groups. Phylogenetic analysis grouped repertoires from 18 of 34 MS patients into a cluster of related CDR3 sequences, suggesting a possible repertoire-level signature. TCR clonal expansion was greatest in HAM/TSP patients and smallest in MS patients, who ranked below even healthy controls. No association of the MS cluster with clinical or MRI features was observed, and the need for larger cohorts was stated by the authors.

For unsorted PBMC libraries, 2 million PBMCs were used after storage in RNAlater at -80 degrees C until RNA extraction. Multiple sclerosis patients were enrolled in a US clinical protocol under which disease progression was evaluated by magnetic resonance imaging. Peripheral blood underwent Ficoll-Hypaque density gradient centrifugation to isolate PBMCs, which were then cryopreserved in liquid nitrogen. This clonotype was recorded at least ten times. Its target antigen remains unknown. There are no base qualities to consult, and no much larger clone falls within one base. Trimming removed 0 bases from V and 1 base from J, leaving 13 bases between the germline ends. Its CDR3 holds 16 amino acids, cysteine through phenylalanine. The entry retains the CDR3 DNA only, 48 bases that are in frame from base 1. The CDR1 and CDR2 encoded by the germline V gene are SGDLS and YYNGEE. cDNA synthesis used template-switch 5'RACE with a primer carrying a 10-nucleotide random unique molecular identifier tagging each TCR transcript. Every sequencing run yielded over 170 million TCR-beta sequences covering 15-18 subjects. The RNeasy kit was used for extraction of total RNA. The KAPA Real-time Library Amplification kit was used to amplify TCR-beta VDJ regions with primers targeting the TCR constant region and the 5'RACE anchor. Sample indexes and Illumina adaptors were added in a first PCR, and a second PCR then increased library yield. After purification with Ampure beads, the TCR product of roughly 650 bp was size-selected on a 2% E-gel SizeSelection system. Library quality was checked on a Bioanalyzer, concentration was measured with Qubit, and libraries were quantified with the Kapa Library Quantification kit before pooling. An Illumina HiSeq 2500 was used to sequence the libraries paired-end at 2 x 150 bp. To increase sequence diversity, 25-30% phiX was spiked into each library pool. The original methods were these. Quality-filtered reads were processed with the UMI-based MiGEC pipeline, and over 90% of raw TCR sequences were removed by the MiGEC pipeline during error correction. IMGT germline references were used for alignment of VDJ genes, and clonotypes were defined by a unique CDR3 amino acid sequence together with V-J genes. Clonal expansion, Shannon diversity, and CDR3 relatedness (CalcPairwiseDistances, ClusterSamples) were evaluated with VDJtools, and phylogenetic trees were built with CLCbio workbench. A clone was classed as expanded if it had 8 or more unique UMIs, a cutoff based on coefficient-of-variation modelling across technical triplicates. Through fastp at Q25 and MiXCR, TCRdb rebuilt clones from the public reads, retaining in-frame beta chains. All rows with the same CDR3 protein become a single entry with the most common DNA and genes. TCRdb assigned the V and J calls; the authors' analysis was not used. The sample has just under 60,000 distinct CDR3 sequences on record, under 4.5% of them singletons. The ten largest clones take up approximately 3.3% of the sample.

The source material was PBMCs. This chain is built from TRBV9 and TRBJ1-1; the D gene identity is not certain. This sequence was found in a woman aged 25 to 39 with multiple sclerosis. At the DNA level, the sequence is TGTGCCAGCAGCGTAGACAGTTGGACGGGGAACACTGAAGCTTTCTTT. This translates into CASSVDSWTGNTEAFF.